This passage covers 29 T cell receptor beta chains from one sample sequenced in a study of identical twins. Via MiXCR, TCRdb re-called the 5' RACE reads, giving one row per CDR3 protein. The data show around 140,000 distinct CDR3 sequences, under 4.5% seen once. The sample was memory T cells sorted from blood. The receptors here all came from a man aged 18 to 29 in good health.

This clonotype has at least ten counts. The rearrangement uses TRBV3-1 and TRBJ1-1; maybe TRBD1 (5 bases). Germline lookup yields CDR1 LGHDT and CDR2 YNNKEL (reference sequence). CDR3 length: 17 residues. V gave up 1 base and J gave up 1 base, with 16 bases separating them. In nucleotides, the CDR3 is TGTGCCAGCAGCCAAGGTATTCCGGGGGGGAGGAACACTGAAGCTTTCTTT. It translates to CASSQGIPGGRNTEAFF.

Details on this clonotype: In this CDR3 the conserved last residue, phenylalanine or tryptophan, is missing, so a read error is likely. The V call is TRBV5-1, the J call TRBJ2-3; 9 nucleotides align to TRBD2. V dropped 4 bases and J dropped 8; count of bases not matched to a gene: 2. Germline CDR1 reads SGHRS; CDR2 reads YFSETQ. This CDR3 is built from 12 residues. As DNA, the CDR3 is TGCGCCAGCAGCCCAGCGGGGGGTACGCAGTATAAA. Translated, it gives CASSPAGGTQYK.

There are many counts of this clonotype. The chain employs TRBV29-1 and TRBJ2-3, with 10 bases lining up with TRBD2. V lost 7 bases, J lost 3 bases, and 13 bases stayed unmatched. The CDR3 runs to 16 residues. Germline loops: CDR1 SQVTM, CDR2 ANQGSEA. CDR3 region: CSGDRSLAGSTDTQYF. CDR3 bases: TGCAGCGGCGACCGATCACTAGCGGGATCGACAGATACGCAGTATTTT.

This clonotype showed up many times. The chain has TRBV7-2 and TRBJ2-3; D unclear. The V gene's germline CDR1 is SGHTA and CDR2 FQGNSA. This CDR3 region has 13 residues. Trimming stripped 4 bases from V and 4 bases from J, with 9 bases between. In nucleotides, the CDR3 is TGTGCCAGCAGCTCGTTGTGGGCAGATACGCAGTATTTT. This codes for CASSSLWADTQYF. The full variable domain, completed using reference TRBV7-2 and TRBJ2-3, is GAGVSQSPSNKVTEKGKDVELRCDPISGHTALYWYRQSLGQGLEFLIYFQGNSAPDKSGLPSDRFSAERTGGSVSTLTIQRTQQEDSAVYLCASSSLWADTQYFGPGTRLTVL.

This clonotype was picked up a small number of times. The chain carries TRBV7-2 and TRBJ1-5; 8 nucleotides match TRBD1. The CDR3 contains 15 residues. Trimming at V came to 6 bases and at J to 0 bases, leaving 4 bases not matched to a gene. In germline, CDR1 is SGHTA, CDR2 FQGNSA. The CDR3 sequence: CASRGQGNSNQPQHF. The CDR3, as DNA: TGTGCCAGCAGAGGACAGGGAAATAGCAATCAGCCCCAGCATTTT.

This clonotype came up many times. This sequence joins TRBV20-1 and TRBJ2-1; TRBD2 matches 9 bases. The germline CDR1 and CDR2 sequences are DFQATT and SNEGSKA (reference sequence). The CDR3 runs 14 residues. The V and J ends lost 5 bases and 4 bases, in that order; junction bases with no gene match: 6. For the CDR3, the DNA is TGCAGTGCTCCAGGACTAGCGACTTACAATGAGCAGTTCTTC. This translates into CSAPGLATYNEQFF.

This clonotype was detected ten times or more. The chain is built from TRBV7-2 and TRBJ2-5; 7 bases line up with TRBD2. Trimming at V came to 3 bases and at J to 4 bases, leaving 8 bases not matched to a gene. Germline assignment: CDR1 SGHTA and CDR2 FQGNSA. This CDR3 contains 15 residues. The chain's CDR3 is CASSFGAGVPETQYF. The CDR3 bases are TGTGCCAGCAGCTTCGGTGCGGGAGTCCCAGAGACCCAGTACTTC.

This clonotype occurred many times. The CDR3 coding sequence is TGTGCCACTCAGAGGGGATTGACAGATACGCAGTATTTT. Residues: CATQRGLTDTQYF. The chain links TRBV10-3 to TRBJ2-3; D tentatively reads TRBD1 or TRBD2 (5 bases each). The V end was cut by 10 bases, the J end by 3 bases, with 14 bases between. CDR1 is ENHRY, CDR2 SYGVKD, per germline. The CDR3 is made up of 13 amino acids.

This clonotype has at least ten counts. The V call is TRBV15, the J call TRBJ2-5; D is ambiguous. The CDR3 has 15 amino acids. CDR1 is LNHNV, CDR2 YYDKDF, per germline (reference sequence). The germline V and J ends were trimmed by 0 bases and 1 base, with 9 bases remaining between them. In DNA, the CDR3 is TGTGCCACCAGCAGAGATCCGGGCACCCAAGAGACCCAGTACTTC. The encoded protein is CATSRDPGTQETQYF.

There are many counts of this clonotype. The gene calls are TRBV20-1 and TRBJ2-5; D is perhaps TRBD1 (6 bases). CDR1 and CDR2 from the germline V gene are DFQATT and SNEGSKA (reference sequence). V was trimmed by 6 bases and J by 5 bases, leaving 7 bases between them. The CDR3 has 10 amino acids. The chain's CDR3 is CSATGETQYF. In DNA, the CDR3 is TGCAGTGCCACAGGGGAGACCCAGTACTTC.

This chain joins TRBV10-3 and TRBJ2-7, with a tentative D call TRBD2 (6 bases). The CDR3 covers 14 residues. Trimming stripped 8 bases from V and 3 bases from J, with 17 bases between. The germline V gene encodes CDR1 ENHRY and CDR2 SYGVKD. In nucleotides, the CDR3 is TGTGCCATCGATCCTAGCGTAGGCTACTACGAGCAGTACTTC. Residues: CAIDPSVGYYEQYF.

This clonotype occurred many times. The DNA of the CDR3 is TGTGCCAGCAGTTACTCGGCAGGGGCCCAAGAGACCCAGTACTTC. Translating it yields CASSYSAGAQETQYF. The rearrangement uses TRBV6-5 and TRBJ2-5, with D possibly TRBD1 on 6 matching bases. Germline V gives CDR1 MNHEY, CDR2 SVGAGI. V was cut by 0 bases and J by 1 base, with 9 bases left in between. This CDR3 spans 15 amino acids.

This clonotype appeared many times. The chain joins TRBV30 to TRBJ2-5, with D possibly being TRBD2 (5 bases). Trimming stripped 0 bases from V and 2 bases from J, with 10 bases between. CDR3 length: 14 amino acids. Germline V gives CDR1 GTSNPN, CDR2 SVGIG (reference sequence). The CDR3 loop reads CAWSVGGPQETQYF. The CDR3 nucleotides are TGTGCCTGGAGTGTCGGAGGACCGCAAGAGACCCAGTACTTC. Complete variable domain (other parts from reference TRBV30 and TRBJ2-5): SQTIHQWPATLVQPVGSPLSLECTVEGTSNPNLYWYRQAAGRGLQLLFYSVGIGQISSEVPQNLSASRPQDRQFILSSKKLLLSDSGFYLCAWSVGGPQETQYFGPGTRLLVL.

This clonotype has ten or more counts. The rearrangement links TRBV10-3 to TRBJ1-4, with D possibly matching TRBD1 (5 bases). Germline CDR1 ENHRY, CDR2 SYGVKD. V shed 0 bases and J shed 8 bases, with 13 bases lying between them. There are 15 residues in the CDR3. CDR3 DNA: TGTGCCATCAGTGAGTCAGGGGAATTAGACGAAAAACTGTTTTTT. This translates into CAISESGELDEKLFF.

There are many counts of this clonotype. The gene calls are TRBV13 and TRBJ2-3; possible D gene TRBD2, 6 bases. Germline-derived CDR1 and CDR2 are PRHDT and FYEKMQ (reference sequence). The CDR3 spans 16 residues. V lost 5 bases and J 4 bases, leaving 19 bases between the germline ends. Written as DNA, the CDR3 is TGTGCCAGCAGCCCAAGGGACTCATACTCCGCAGATACGCAGTATTTT. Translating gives CASSPRDSYSADTQYF.

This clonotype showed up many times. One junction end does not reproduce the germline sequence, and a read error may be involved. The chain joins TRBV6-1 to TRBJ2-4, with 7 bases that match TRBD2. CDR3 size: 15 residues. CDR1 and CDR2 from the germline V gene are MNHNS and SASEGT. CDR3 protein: CASSDASGPKTIQYF. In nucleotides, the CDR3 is TGTGCCAGCAGTGACGCTAGCGGACCCAAAACCATTCAGTACTTC.

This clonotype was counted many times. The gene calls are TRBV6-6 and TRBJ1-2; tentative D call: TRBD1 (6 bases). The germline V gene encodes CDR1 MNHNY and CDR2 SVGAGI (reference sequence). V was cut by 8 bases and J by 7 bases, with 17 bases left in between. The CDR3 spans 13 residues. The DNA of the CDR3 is TGTGCCAGCCTACGAGGGGGGGAAGGTGGCTACACCTTC. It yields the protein CASLRGGEGGYTF.

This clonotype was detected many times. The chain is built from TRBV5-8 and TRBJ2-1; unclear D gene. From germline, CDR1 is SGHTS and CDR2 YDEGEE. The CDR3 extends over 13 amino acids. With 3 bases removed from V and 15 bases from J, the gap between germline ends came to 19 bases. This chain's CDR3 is CASSSYLRTFGFF. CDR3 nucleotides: TGTGCCAGCAGCTCTTACCTTCGTACGTTTGGGTTCTTC.

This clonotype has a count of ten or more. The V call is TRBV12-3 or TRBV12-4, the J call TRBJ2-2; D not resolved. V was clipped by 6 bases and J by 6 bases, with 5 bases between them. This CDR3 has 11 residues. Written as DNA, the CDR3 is TGTGCCAGCAGGAGGTCCGGGGAGCTGTTTTTT. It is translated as CASRRSGELFF.

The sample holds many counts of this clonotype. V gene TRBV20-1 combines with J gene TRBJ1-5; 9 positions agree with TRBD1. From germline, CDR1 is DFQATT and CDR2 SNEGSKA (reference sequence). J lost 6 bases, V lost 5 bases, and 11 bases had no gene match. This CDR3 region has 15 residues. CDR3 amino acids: CSAELQGAIGQPQHF. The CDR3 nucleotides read TGCAGTGCTGAACTACAGGGGGCGATAGGTCAGCCCCAGCATTTT.

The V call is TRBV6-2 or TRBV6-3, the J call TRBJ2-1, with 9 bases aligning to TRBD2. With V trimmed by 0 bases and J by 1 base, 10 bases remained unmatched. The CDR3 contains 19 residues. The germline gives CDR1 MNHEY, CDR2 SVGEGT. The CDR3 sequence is CASSYSQREDEVSYNEQFF. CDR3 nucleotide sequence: TGTGCCAGCAGTTACTCTCAGCGGGAGGACGAGGTGTCCTACAATGAGCAGTTCTTC.

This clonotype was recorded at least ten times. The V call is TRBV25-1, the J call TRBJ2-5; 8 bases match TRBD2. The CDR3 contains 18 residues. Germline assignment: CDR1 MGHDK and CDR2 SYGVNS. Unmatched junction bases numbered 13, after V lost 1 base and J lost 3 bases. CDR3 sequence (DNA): TGTGCCAGCAGTGAATCCTTGGGTAGCGGGACGCCTAAAGAGACCCAGTACTTC. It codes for CASSESLGSGTPKETQYF.

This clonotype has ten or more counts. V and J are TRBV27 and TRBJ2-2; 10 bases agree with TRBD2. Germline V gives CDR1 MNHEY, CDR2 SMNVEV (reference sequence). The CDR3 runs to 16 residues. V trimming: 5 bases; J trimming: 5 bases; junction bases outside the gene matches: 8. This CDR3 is CASSLLAGVGTGELFF. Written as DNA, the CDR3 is TGTGCCAGCAGTCTGCTAGCGGGAGTTGGAACCGGGGAGCTGTTTTTT.

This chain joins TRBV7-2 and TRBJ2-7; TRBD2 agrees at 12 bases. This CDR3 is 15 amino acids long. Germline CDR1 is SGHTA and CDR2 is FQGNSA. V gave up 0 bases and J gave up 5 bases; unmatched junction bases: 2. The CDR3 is CASSLALAGGDEQYF. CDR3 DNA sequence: TGTGCCAGCAGCTTAGCGCTAGCGGGAGGGGACGAGCAGTACTTC.

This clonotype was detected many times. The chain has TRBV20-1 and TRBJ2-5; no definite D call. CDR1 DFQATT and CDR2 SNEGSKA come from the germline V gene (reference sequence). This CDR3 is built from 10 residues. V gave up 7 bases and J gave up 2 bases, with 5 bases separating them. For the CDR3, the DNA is TGCAGTGGCTTGCAAGAGACCCAGTACTTC. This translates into CSGLQETQYF.

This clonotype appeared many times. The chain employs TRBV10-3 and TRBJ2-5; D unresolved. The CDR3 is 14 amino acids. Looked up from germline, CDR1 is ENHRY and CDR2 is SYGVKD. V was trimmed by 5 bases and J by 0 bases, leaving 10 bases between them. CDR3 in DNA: TGTGCCATCAGTCGCAGTGTATACCAAGAGACCCAGTACTTC. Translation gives CAISRSVYQETQYF.

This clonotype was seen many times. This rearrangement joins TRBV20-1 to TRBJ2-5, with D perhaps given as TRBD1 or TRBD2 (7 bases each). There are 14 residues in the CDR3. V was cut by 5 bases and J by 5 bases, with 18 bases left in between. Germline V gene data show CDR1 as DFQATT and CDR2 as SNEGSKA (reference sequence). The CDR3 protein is CSAPRGDSGETQYF. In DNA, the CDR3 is TGCAGTGCTCCTCGGGGGGACAGCGGTGAGACCCAGTACTTC.

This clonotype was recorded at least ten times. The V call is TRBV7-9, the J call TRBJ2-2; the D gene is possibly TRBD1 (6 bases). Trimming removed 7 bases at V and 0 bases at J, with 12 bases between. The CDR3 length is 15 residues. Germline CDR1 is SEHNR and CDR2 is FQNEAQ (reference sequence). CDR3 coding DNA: TGTGCCAGCACAGGGGAAATAGCGAACACCGGGGAGCTGTTTTTT. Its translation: CASTGEIANTGELFF.

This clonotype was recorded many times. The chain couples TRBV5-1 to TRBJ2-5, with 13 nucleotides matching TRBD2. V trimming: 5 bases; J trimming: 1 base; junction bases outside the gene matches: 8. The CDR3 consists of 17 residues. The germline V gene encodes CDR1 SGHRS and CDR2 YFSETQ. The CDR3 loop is CASRRPTSGRAQETQYF. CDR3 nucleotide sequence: TGCGCCAGCAGACGACCTACTAGCGGGAGGGCCCAAGAGACCCAGTACTTC.